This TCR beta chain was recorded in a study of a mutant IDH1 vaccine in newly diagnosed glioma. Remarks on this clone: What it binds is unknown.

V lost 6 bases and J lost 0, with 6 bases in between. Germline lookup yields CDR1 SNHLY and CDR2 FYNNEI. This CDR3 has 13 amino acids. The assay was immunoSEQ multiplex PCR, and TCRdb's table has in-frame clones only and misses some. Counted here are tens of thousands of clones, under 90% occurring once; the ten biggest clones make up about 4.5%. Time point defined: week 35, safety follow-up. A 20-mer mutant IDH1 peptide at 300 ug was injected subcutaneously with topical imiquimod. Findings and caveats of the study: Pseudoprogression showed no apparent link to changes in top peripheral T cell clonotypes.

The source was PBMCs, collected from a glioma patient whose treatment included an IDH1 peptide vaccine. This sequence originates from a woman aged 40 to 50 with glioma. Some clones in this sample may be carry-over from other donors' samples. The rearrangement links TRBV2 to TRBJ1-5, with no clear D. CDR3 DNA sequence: TGTGCCAGCAGGCGGGGTAGCAATCAGCCCCAGCATTTT. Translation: CASRRGSNQPQHF.